The rows below give T cell receptor beta chains drawn from one sample of a study of shared clonotypes between healthy human individuals. Data came from immunoSEQ multiplex PCR; TCRdb stores just in-frame clones and leaves some out. The profile shows about 460,000 clones, roughly three quarters of them singletons. The sequenced sample was PBMCs. These TCRs come from a woman between 35 and 50 years old in good health. Some clones in this sample may be carry-over from other donors' samples. The CDR3 runs from the conserved cysteine through the conserved F or W. A D gene is named only where the DNA matches it firmly.

D	V	J	CDR3	DNA
NA	TRBV7-9	TRBJ1-4	CASSLAFSHLNEKLFF	TGTGCCAGCAGCTTAGCGTTCAGTCACCTTAATGAAAAACTGTTTTTT
NA	TRBV29-1	TRBJ2-3	CSVEDALEADTQYF	TGCAGCGTTGAAGATGCTCTTGAGGCAGATACGCAGTATTTT
NA	TRBV5-8	TRBJ2-7	CASSLALQLGYEQYF	TGTGCCAGCAGCTTGGCCCTTCAACTAGGCTACGAGCAGTACTTC
NA	TRBV28	TRBJ1-2	CASSSLGAGAHYGYTF	TGTGCCAGCAGTTCCCTCGGGGCAGGAGCACACTATGGCTACACCTTC
NA	TRBV13	TRBJ2-5	CASSFTQAGETQYF	TGTGCCAGCAGCTTTACCCAAGCTGGGGAGACCCAGTACTTC
TRBD2	TRBV5-1	TRBJ2-7	CASSFSGASYEQYF	TGCGCCAGCAGTTTTAGCGGGGCCTCCTACGAGCAGTACTTC
TRBD1	TRBV28	TRBJ1-4	CASTTSRDRDFATNEKLFF	TGTGCCAGCACCACCTCCCGGGACAGGGACTTTGCAACTAATGAAAAACTGTTTTTT
NA	TRBV4-1	TRBJ2-7	CASSQRNSDIRYEQYF	TGCGCCAGCAGCCAACGAAACAGTGATATTCGATACGAGCAGTACTTC
TRBD2	TRBV6-5	TRBJ2-2	CASRAGGPWAGELFF	TGTGCCAGCAGAGCGGGAGGGCCTTGGGCCGGGGAGCTGTTTTTT
NA	TRBV6-6	TRBJ1-1	CASSYARGTSSEAFF	TGTGCCAGCAGTTATGCGCGGGGCACTAGTTCCGAAGCTTTCTTT
TRBD1	TRBV5-6	TRBJ1-1	CASSLDPRGDTEAFF	TGTGCCAGCAGCTTGGACCCCAGGGGGGACACTGAAGCTTTCTTT
NA	TRBV5-1	TRBJ2-7	CASSFRQRDYEQYF	TGCGCCAGCAGCTTCCGGCAGAGAGACTACGAGCAGTACTTC
NA	TRBV2	TRBJ2-3	CASREQTAQYF	TGTGCCAGCAGGGAGCAAACTGCGCAGTATTTT